Listed below are T cell receptor beta chains from one sample, sequenced in a study of OX40 agonist ivuxolimab in advanced cancers. Sequencing used immunoSEQ multiplex PCR; TCRdb keeps in-frame clones, though not all of them. The repertoire includes over 85,000 clones, around 90% of them detected once, and 0.5% sits in the top ten. Specimen: CD4+ or CD8+ T cells sorted from blood, collected in a trial of the OX40 agonist ivuxolimab. The receptors here all came from an adult with an advanced solid tumor such as melanoma, head and neck, liver or kidney cancer. Both conserved end residues are trimmed from each CDR3. Fields, in order: V gene, D gene, J gene, CDR3 protein. A D gene is named only where the DNA matches it firmly.

>TRBV9|.|TRBJ1-2
ASSVGSGAHYGYT
>TRBV27|.|TRBJ1-5
ASSLVWDQPQH
>TRBV9|TRBD1|TRBJ1-1
ASSGQGATLNTEAF
>TRBV9|.|TRBJ2-2
ASSPGAGELF
>TRBV29-1|TRBD1|TRBJ2-5
SVGATGQETQY
>TRBV20-1|TRBD1|TRBJ1-2
SAKRTGGYT
>TRBV2|.|TRBJ2-5
ASSEGLSWETQY
>TRBV5-4|.|TRBJ2-1
ASSLGGSYNEQF
>TRBV2|.|TRBJ2-3
ASSEDGGPADTQY
>TRBV4-2|.|TRBJ2-7
ASSQDGARASGGLPYEQY
>TRBV2|TRBD1|TRBJ2-7
ASSPGQGKYEQY
>TRBV29-1|.|TRBJ2-7
SVDLRGMDEQY
>TRBV6-1|TRBD2|TRBJ2-1
ASSYRGGVYNEQF
>TRBV6-6|.|TRBJ2-1
ASSYSWYGDEQF
>TRBV5-1|.|TRBJ1-2
ASSLAANDANYGYT
>TRBV5-3|.|TRBJ2-5
ANVGPQETQY
>TRBV4-3|.|TRBJ2-2
ASSQQQQTTGELF
>TRBV7-9|.|TRBJ2-3
ASSFEADSTDTQY
>TRBV10-3|.|TRBJ2-3
AIKADSTDTQY
>TRBV14|.|TRBJ2-3
ASSLRRGGGQDTQY
>TRBV7-9|.|TRBJ1-1
ASSPSIHVTEAF
>TRBV29-1|.|TRBJ2-1
SVGGSMGEKF
>TRBV5-6|.|TRBJ1-2
ASSTPPRGGRNYGYT
>TRBV7-9|.|TRBJ1-5
ASSPGTGDNQPQH
>TRBV27|.|TRBJ2-3
ASSWLTGAGTDTQY